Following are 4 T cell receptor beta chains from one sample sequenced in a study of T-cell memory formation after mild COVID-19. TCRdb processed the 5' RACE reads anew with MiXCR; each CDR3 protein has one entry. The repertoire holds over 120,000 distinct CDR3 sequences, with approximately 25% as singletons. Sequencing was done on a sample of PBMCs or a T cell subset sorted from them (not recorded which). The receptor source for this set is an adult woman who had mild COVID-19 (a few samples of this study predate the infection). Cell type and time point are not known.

CDR3 sequence reads: CASSVANRLDTQYF. The CDR3 DNA is TGTGCCAGCAGCGTAGCAAACAGACTTGATACGCAGTATTTT. This sequence joins TRBV9 and TRBJ2-3; D is undetermined. The CDR3 covers 14 residues. Trimming stripped 0 bases from V and 6 bases from J, with 11 bases between. The germline CDR1 and CDR2 sequences are SGDLS and YYNGEE.

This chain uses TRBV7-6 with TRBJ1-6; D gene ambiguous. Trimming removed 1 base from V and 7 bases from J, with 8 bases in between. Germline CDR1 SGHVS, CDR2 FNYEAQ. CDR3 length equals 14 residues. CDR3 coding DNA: TGTGCCAGCAGCTTAGACAGTGACAATTCACCCCTCCACTTT. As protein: CASSLDSDNSPLHF.

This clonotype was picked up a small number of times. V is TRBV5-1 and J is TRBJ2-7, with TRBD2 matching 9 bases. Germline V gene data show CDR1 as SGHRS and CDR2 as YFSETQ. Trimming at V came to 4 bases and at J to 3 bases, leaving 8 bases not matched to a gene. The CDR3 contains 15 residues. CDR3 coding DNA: TGCGCCAGCAGCCCTCCGCGGGGGGGAAGCTACGAGCAGTACTTC. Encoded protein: CASSPPRGGSYEQYF.

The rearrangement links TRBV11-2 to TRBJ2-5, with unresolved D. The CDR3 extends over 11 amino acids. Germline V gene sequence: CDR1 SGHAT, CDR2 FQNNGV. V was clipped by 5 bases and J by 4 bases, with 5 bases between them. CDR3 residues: CASSVLETQYF. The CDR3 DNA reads TGTGCCAGCAGCGTCCTAGAGACCCAGTACTTC.